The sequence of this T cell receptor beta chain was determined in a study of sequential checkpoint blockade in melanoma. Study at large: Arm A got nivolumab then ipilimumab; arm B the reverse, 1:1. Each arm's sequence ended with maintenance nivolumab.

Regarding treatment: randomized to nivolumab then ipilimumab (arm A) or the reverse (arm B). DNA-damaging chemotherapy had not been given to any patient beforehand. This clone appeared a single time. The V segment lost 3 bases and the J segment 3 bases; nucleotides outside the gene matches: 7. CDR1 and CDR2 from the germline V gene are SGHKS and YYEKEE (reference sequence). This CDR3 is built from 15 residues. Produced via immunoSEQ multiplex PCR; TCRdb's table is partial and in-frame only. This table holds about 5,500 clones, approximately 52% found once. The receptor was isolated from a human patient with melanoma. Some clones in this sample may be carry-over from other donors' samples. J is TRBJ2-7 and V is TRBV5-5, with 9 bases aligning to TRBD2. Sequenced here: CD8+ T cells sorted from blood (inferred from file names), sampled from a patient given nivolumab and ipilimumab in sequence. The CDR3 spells CASSWRLAGNYEQYF. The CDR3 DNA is TGTGCCAGCAGCTGGCGGCTAGCGGGGAACTACGAGCAGTACTTC.